This T cell receptor beta chain derives from a study of Graves' ophthalmopathy and Graves' hyperthyroidism. As for the study in general: Untreated patients at initial diagnosis provided peripheral blood.

Findings and caveats of the study: Clonotypes were expanded in thyroid at above 0.001 frequency, and most also appeared in blood. The study's model predicted ophthalmopathy progression at about 68% sensitivity and around 75% specificity.

Researchers took RNA transcripts and amplified TCR beta CDR3 regions from them. Investigators did first-round RT-PCR with HTBI primers, then second-round multiplex PCR. Each CDR3 protein is one row after TCRdb ran MiXCR on the multiplex PCR reads. Altogether fewer than 600,000 distinct CDR3 sequences are present, under 15% being singletons, with the ten largest covering about 10%. This CDR3 spans 14 amino acids. CDR1 MNHEY and CDR2 SVGAGI come from the germline V gene. V was trimmed by 0 bases and J by 5 bases, leaving 10 bases between them. This clonotype came up many times. Its antigen is undetermined.

The receptor was isolated from a woman aged 25-40 years with Graves' ophthalmopathy. Sequenced sample: blood. The chain links TRBV6-5 to TRBJ2-5; D unclear. The CDR3 DNA reads TGTGCCAGCAGTTACTCGGGCCTGTCGGAGACCCAGTACTTC. Translation: CASSYSGLSETQYF.